This T cell receptor (beta chain) was captured in a study of blood T cell repertoires in COVID-19. Study details: The United States, Italy and Spain provided the acute and convalescent COVID-19 samples. T cells, B-cell-depleted T cells, or PBMCs provided the cDNA or gDNA that served as material.

Everyone who took part was roughly 18 to 89 years old, and they came from about two dozen US areas. The data were produced by immunoSEQ multiplex PCR, yet TCRdb's version contains in-frame clones alone and is incomplete. The sample has over 300,000 clones, 75% to 90% seen once. The CDR3 loop spans 12 amino acids. Trimming took 4 bases from V and 4 from J, leaving 7 bases between them. CDR1 is MRHNA and CDR2 is SNTAGT in the germline V gene. The sample taken for sequencing was PBMCs or T cells enriched from blood (not recorded which). The V call is TRBV6-4, the J call TRBJ1-2; the D is unclear. The clonotype comes from a man aged 25-45 years who had recovered from COVID-19. The CDR3 nucleotides are TGTGCCAGCAGTGTAGTTACCTATGGCTACACCTTC. Translation: CASSVVTYGYTF.